This TCR beta chain was captured by sequencing in a study of cytomegalovirus exposure and HLA in healthy donors. General study findings and limits: Cytomegalovirus association was assigned to approximately 160 TCR beta chains. It was found in a later analysis that first-cohort TCR clusters tended to co-occur in the 90 to 150 validation repertoires. Testing in vitro showed a few CMV-associated chains specific for CMV antigens.

As to this clone: What it binds is unknown.

TCRdb's copy holds only in-frame clones and misses some; the assay was immunoSEQ multiplex PCR. The sample has some 120,000 clones; about 90% are singletons. The V segment lost 3 bases and the J segment 2 bases; nucleotides outside the gene matches: 7. The CDR3 length is 16 residues. The germline V gene has CDR1 LGHNA and CDR2 YSLEER. The clonotype was recovered from a young man in good health and CMV-seronegative. The rearrangement links TRBV4-3 to TRBJ1-1; 9 bases are a match to TRBD1. Input material: PBMCs. CDR3 sequence (DNA): TGCGCCAGCAGCCAGGGGACAGGGAGGATTAACACTGAAGCTTTCTTT. Translated: CASSQGTGRINTEAFF.